This TCR beta chain comes out of a study of blood T cell repertoires in COVID-19. Across the study: The United States, Italy and Spain were the sources of the acute and convalescent COVID-19 samples. Nucleic acid was either cDNA or gDNA, and it came from T cells, B-cell-depleted T cells, or PBMCs.

In the source study's methods: Estimation of nucleated cell counts was performed using reference gene primer amplification. The method was immunoSEQ multiplex PCR; TCRdb's version includes in-frame clones alone and lacks a portion of them. D and trimming were read from the DNA, whereas the V and J calls and clone size are those reported in that table. The sample records roughly 120,000 clones, approximately 90% being singletons. V was pared by 6 bases and J by 5 bases, with 8 bases of the junction left unmatched. Germline assignment: CDR1 SNHLY and CDR2 FYNNEI. The CDR3 totals 15 residues. Material for sequencing was peripheral blood. The clonotype originates from a human donor with active COVID-19. The donor label of this sample is uncertain. The chain couples TRBV2 to TRBJ1-5, with 9 nucleotides matching TRBD1. CDR3 sequence (DNA): TGTGCCAGCAGGGCGGACAGGGGATGGGATCAGCCCCAGCATTTT. It encodes CASRADRGWDQPQHF. Full variable domain (remainder filled in from reference TRBV2 and TRBJ1-5): EPEVTQTPSHQVTQMGQEVILRCVPISNHLYFYWYRQILGQKVEFLVSFYNNEISEKSEIFDDQFSVERPDGSNFTLKIRSTKLEDSAMYFCASRADRGWDQPQHFGDGTRLSIL.